The rows below give T cell receptor beta chains drawn from one sample of a study of blood T cell repertoires in COVID-19. The table came from immunoSEQ multiplex PCR; TCRdb's copy has only in-frame clones and leaves some out. The table has 110,000 to 150,000 clones, around 87% seen once; the top ten hold under 6.5%. The specimen was peripheral blood. These receptors all stem from a human donor in a cohort sampled during active COVID-19. The CDR3 runs from the conserved cysteine through the conserved F or W. The order of the fields is clone size, V gene, J gene, D gene, CDR3 DNA, CDR3 protein. D genes are given only for firm matches. Clone sizes are given selectively: once, few, many, or a class where the clone is expanded.

NA,TRBV7-3,TRBJ1-2,NA,TGTGCCAGCAGCTTAAGCGCCGCAGGGGATGGCTACACCTTC,CASSLSAAGDGYTF
once,TRBV7-2,TRBJ2-5,TRBD2,TGTGCCAGCACGGTAGCGGGAGGTAGAGAGACCCAGTACTTC,CASTVAGGRETQYF
NA,TRBV7-9,TRBJ2-7,TRBD2,TGTGCCAGCAGTCTACCCGGGACTAGCGGGTACGAGCAGTACTTC,CASSLPGTSGYEQYF
NA,TRBV30,TRBJ1-4,TRBD1,TGTGCCTGGAGTGTACCTACAGGGGTTAATGAAAAACTGTTTTTT,CAWSVPTGVNEKLFF
many,TRBV11-3,TRBJ2-1,TRBD1,TGTGCCAGCAGCTTGCGGGGGACAGGGGGCAATGAGCAGTTCTTC,CASSLRGTGGNEQFF
NA,TRBV19,TRBJ2-7,NA,TGTGCCACCAAGACCGGGGGAGGACTCTACGAGCAGTACTTC,CATKTGGGLYEQYF
medium-sized,TRBV6-5,TRBJ1-2,TRBD1,TGTGCCAGCAGTTACGGACAGGGGGCACTAAACGGGGGCTACACCTTC,CASSYGQGALNGGYTF
NA,TRBV24-1,TRBJ2-5,NA,TGTGCCACCAGTGATGCGGGGCTAGTAGAGACCCAGTACTTC,CATSDAGLVETQYF
NA,TRBV7-9,TRBJ2-7,NA,TGTGCCAGTACCGCGGGCCCGGTGGGCGAGCAGTACTTC,CASTAGPVGEQYF
NA,TRBV30,TRBJ1-6,TRBD1,TGTGCCTGGAGTAGACAGGGGGGAATTTCACCCCTCCACTTT,CAWSRQGGISPLHF
NA,TRBV10-3,TRBJ2-4,NA,TGTGCCATCAGTGAGTACGGGATAGCCAAAAACATTCAGTACTTC,CAISEYGIAKNIQYF
few,TRBV19,TRBJ2-7,NA,TGTGCCAGTAGTCGGCAGGCGTTCTACGAGCAGTACTTC,CASSRQAFYEQYF
once,TRBV27,TRBJ2-7,NA,TGTGCCAGCAGAGGACACGCCACCTACGAGCAGTACTTC,CASRGHATYEQYF
NA,TRBV30,TRBJ2-7,TRBD2,TGTGCCTGGAACCCAGGCTACGCGGGAGGAACCGAGCAGTACTTC,CAWNPGYAGGTEQYF